The entry that follows covers one TCR beta chain sequence. This clonotype came up a few times. Its specific antigen is unknown. No quality values exist for individual bases; no much larger clone is one base distant. The data were obtained in a study of response to subunit inactivated influenza vaccine (dated by TCRdb to 2017 to 2018). About the investigation overall: To follow how T cells responded to a trivalent subunit inactivated influenza vaccine, the researchers relied on deep quantitative profiling of the T cell receptor repertoire.

The label giving this sample's time point can be read as: 45 days after influenza vaccine administration. Points the paper makes about the study in general: The authors proposed that each seasonal influenza vaccination may bring in only a limited number of new T cells.

The V end loses 3 bases and the J end loses 2 bases, and a stretch of 14 bases separates them. The germline V gene gives CDR1 as KGHDR and CDR2 as SFDVKD. CDR3 length: 16 amino acids, cysteine to phenylalanine. CDR3 DNA is the only sequence kept; it has 48 bases, read in frame from the first base. The library relied on RT-PCR. Data came from an Illumina HiSeq 2500. TCRdb took the public reads, trimmed them with fastp at Q25, ran MiXCR for clone calling and kept in-frame beta chains. Every distinct CDR3 protein forms one entry, paired with its most common genes and DNA. This sample comprises more than 400,000 distinct CDR3 sequences, about a tenth of them detected only once. The ten largest make up about 12% of the sample.

The receptor was derived from a man aged 45-60 years who received an inactivated influenza vaccine. Donor details come from another sample of the same person, matched by shared clones. Sequenced here: PBMCs from blood, sampled 40 to 50 days after vaccination. Recombination joined TRBV24-1 with TRBJ2-3; the D gene lacks a confident call. At the DNA level, the sequence is TGTGCCACCAGTGATAGAGGACGCAGCCTCACAGATACGCAGTATTTT. Translated, it reads CATSDRGRSLTDTQYF.